This is a list of T cell receptor beta chains from one sample in a study of cytomegalovirus exposure and HLA in healthy donors. TCRdb's table, derived via immunoSEQ multiplex PCR, lists solely in-frame clones and lacks some. The sample yields 130,000 to 150,000 clones, roughly three quarters seen once. The sequenced sample was PBMCs. The receptor source for this set is a woman between 40 and 50 years old in good health and CMV-seronegative. The CDR3 runs from the conserved cysteine through the conserved F or W. Each record gives: clone size, D gene, V gene, J gene, CDR3 length, CDR3 DNA, CDR3 protein. The D gene is left open where the match is weak. The listing skips clone size in some rows; elsewhere it reads once, few, many or a size class.

clone_size: -; d_call: -; v_call: TRBV7-9; j_call: TRBJ2-1; cdr3_length: 13; cdr3_nt: TGTGCCAGCGGACACCCCTCCTACAATGAGCAGTTCTTC; cdr3_aa: CASGHPSYNEQFF
clone_size: -; d_call: -; v_call: TRBV30; j_call: TRBJ2-7; cdr3_length: 14; cdr3_nt: TGTGCCTGGACCCTTCGAGGGCGGGTCTACGAGCAGTACTTC; cdr3_aa: CAWTLRGRVYEQYF
clone_size: -; d_call: TRBD1; v_call: TRBV7-9; j_call: TRBJ2-7; cdr3_length: 14; cdr3_nt: TGTGCCAGCAACCCAACGCAGGGGGCTAACGAGCAGTACTTC; cdr3_aa: CASNPTQGANEQYF
clone_size: -; d_call: -; v_call: TRBV29-1; j_call: TRBJ1-2; cdr3_length: 8; cdr3_nt: TGCAGCGCCGCGGACAGCACCTTC; cdr3_aa: CSAADSTF
clone_size: -; d_call: TRBD1; v_call: TRBV20-1; j_call: TRBJ1-1; cdr3_length: 11; cdr3_nt: TGCAGTGCCCTGGACAGGGGAGAAGCTTTCTTT; cdr3_aa: CSALDRGEAFF
clone_size: -; d_call: TRBD1; v_call: TRBV28; j_call: TRBJ1-5; cdr3_length: 19; cdr3_nt: TGTGCCAGCAGCCCTCGGGGACAGGGGTTCACTGGCCGCAATCAGCCCCAGCATTTT; cdr3_aa: CASSPRGQGFTGRNQPQHF
clone_size: -; d_call: -; v_call: TRBV6-5; j_call: TRBJ2-2; cdr3_length: 14; cdr3_nt: TGTGCCAGCAGTTACTCTAGAGACAGCTCCAGGCTGTTTTTT; cdr3_aa: CASSYSRDSSRLFF
clone_size: -; d_call: -; v_call: TRBV4-1; j_call: TRBJ2-7; cdr3_length: 16; cdr3_nt: TGCGCCAGCAGCCAAGGATCGAGACTCGGTCTTTACGAGCAGTACTTC; cdr3_aa: CASSQGSRLGLYEQYF
clone_size: few; d_call: TRBD1; v_call: TRBV7-2; j_call: TRBJ1-2; cdr3_length: 17; cdr3_nt: TGTGCCAGCAGCACGCAAGGTGGGACAGGGGGAACCTATGGCTACACCTTC; cdr3_aa: CASSTQGGTGGTYGYTF
clone_size: -; d_call: TRBD1; v_call: TRBV29-1; j_call: TRBJ2-3; cdr3_length: 17; cdr3_nt: TGCAGCGTTGAGGACCTGGGACAGGGGGGAGGCACAGATACGCAGTATTTT; cdr3_aa: CSVEDLGQGGGTDTQYF
clone_size: -; d_call: TRBD2; v_call: TRBV29-1; j_call: TRBJ2-4; cdr3_length: 14; cdr3_nt: TGCAGCTGTAGCGGGGGGGCGACTATGGACATTCAGTACTTC; cdr3_aa: CSCSGGATMDIQYF
clone_size: -; d_call: TRBD1; v_call: TRBV5-1; j_call: TRBJ1-1; cdr3_length: 17; cdr3_nt: TGCGCCAGCAGCTCGGGACAGGGGGCGATGGGGAACACTGAAGCTTTCTTT; cdr3_aa: CASSSGQGAMGNTEAFF
clone_size: once; d_call: TRBD2; v_call: TRBV5-1; j_call: TRBJ2-1; cdr3_length: 15; cdr3_nt: TGCGCCAGCAGCGTGTCTAGCGGGAGCTACAATGAGCAGTTCTTC; cdr3_aa: CASSVSSGSYNEQFF
clone_size: -; d_call: TRBD2; v_call: TRBV18; j_call: TRBJ2-1; cdr3_length: 15; cdr3_nt: TGTGCCAGCTCACTAATAGCGGGGGGCCACAATGAGCAGTTCTTC; cdr3_aa: CASSLIAGGHNEQFF
clone_size: -; d_call: TRBD1; v_call: TRBV27; j_call: TRBJ2-4; cdr3_length: 14; cdr3_nt: TGTGCCAGCAGCTCAAGAGGACAGGGAAACATTCAGTACTTC; cdr3_aa: CASSSRGQGNIQYF
clone_size: -; d_call: -; v_call: TRBV9; j_call: TRBJ1-2; cdr3_length: 15; cdr3_nt: TGTGCCAGCAGCGTATCCAAAGGAGGGAGAGATGGCTACACCTTC; cdr3_aa: CASSVSKGGRDGYTF
clone_size: -; d_call: TRBD2; v_call: TRBV11-3; j_call: TRBJ2-1; cdr3_length: 14; cdr3_nt: TGTGCCAGCAGACTTAGCGGGAGGGCCAGGGAGCAGTTCTTC; cdr3_aa: CASRLSGRAREQFF
clone_size: -; d_call: TRBD1; v_call: TRBV7-9; j_call: TRBJ2-1; cdr3_length: 14; cdr3_nt: TGTGCCAGCAGCTTGATCCTACAGGGGGATGAGCAGTTCTTC; cdr3_aa: CASSLILQGDEQFF
clone_size: -; d_call: TRBD1; v_call: TRBV7-9; j_call: TRBJ1-2; cdr3_length: 15; cdr3_nt: TGTGCCAGCAGCTGGGCCGGGACAGGGTTCGGAAGCTACACCTTC; cdr3_aa: CASSWAGTGFGSYTF
clone_size: once; d_call: -; v_call: TRBV7-9; j_call: TRBJ1-2; cdr3_length: 15; cdr3_nt: TGTTCCAGCAGCTTATTTATCGGCGGGAACTATGGCTACACCTTC; cdr3_aa: CSSSLFIGGNYGYTF
clone_size: -; d_call: -; v_call: TRBV6-5; j_call: TRBJ2-5; cdr3_length: 14; cdr3_nt: TGTGCCAGCAGAAACGGTCAAGGGAGAGGGACCCAGTACTTC; cdr3_aa: CASRNGQGRGTQYF
clone_size: few; d_call: -; v_call: TRBV6-5; j_call: TRBJ1-1; cdr3_length: 13; cdr3_nt: TGTGCCAGCAGTTACTCGAGGGAAACTGAAGCTTTCTTT; cdr3_aa: CASSYSRETEAFF
clone_size: -; d_call: -; v_call: TRBV6-5; j_call: TRBJ1-5; cdr3_length: 15; cdr3_nt: TGTGCCAGCAGTTACTCGGGTAGCGGCAATCAGCCCCAGCATTTT; cdr3_aa: CASSYSGSGNQPQHF
clone_size: -; d_call: TRBD2; v_call: TRBV10-2; j_call: TRBJ2-1; cdr3_length: 18; cdr3_nt: TGCGCCAGCAGTGAGATTAGCCTAGCGGGGACTTCGTACAATGAGCAGTTCTTC; cdr3_aa: CASSEISLAGTSYNEQFF
clone_size: -; d_call: TRBD1; v_call: TRBV15; j_call: TRBJ1-5; cdr3_length: 16; cdr3_nt: TGTGCCACCAGCAAGAGAGGGACAGGGGGCCGACAGCCCCAGCATTTT; cdr3_aa: CATSKRGTGGRQPQHF
clone_size: -; d_call: -; v_call: TRBV4-1; j_call: TRBJ1-1; cdr3_length: 13; cdr3_nt: TGCGCCAGCAGCCAAGTCCAGGGGACTGAAGCTTTCTTT; cdr3_aa: CASSQVQGTEAFF
clone_size: -; d_call: -; v_call: TRBV5-1; j_call: TRBJ1-2; cdr3_length: 14; cdr3_nt: TGCGCCAGCAGCTCCTTCCTAAGGAGCTATGGCTACACCTTC; cdr3_aa: CASSSFLRSYGYTF
clone_size: -; d_call: -; v_call: TRBV6-5; j_call: TRBJ2-6; cdr3_length: 15; cdr3_nt: TGTGCCAGCCTCTCCCTTAGCTCTGGGGCCAACGTCCTGACTTTC; cdr3_aa: CASLSLSSGANVLTF
clone_size: -; d_call: -; v_call: TRBV2; j_call: TRBJ1-5; cdr3_length: 12; cdr3_nt: TGTGCCAGCAGGGACACGAATCAGCCCCAGCATTTT; cdr3_aa: CASRDTNQPQHF
clone_size: -; d_call: TRBD1; v_call: TRBV4-2; j_call: TRBJ2-7; cdr3_length: 16; cdr3_nt: TGTGCCAGCAGCCAAGATGGGACAGGGAGCTCCTACGAGCAGTACTTC; cdr3_aa: CASSQDGTGSSYEQYF
clone_size: few; d_call: -; v_call: TRBV6-5; j_call: TRBJ1-3; cdr3_length: 15; cdr3_nt: TGTGCCAGCGGGGATCAGGGAGCGGGTGGAAACACCATATATTTT; cdr3_aa: CASGDQGAGGNTIYF
clone_size: -; d_call: -; v_call: TRBV5-1; j_call: TRBJ2-2; cdr3_length: 14; cdr3_nt: TGCGCCAGCGGCCAGGGGCTCCCCGCCGGGGAGCTGTTTTTT; cdr3_aa: CASGQGLPAGELFF
clone_size: -; d_call: TRBD1; v_call: TRBV28; j_call: TRBJ2-3; cdr3_length: 15; cdr3_nt: TGTGCCAGCAGTAGCATGAAGGACAGGGGGGTAGTGCAGTATTTT; cdr3_aa: CASSSMKDRGVVQYF
clone_size: -; d_call: -; v_call: TRBV27; j_call: TRBJ2-1; cdr3_length: 15; cdr3_nt: TGTGCCACCCGGGGGGCGGGATGGTCCTACAATGAGCAGTTCTTC; cdr3_aa: CATRGAGWSYNEQFF
clone_size: few; d_call: TRBD1; v_call: TRBV4-2; j_call: TRBJ1-2; cdr3_length: 19; cdr3_nt: TGTGCCAGCAGCCTGCGAAACAGGGGTCCCGAGTCCTATAACTATGGCTACACCTTC; cdr3_aa: CASSLRNRGPESYNYGYTF
clone_size: -; d_call: -; v_call: TRBV7-8; j_call: TRBJ2-3; cdr3_length: 14; cdr3_nt: TGTGCCAGCAGCAGACTAGAGTACACAGATACGCAGTATTTT; cdr3_aa: CASSRLEYTDTQYF
clone_size: -; d_call: TRBD1; v_call: TRBV30; j_call: TRBJ1-4; cdr3_length: 16; cdr3_nt: TGTGCCTGGAGTGGGGGGACAGGGGGCTTCGATGAAAAACTGTTTTTT; cdr3_aa: CAWSGGTGGFDEKLFF
clone_size: once; d_call: TRBD1; v_call: TRBV19; j_call: TRBJ1-5; cdr3_length: 16; cdr3_nt: TGTGCCAGTAGTATAGGGCCAGGGGGCAAAAATCAGCCCCAGCATTTT; cdr3_aa: CASSIGPGGKNQPQHF
clone_size: -; d_call: -; v_call: TRBV28; j_call: TRBJ1-2; cdr3_length: 13; cdr3_nt: TGTGCCAGCAGTTATAACAGGAACTATGGCTACACCTTC; cdr3_aa: CASSYNRNYGYTF
clone_size: -; d_call: -; v_call: TRBV15; j_call: TRBJ2-3; cdr3_length: 21; cdr3_nt: TGTGCCACCAGCAGGGGGTCCGGGACAACAAACCGGGGAACTAGCACAGATACGCAGTATTTT; cdr3_aa: CATSRGSGTTNRGTSTDTQYF
clone_size: -; d_call: -; v_call: TRBV27; j_call: TRBJ2-7; cdr3_length: 14; cdr3_nt: TGTGCCAGCACCCGGACAGTCGGGACCTACGAGCAGTACTTC; cdr3_aa: CASTRTVGTYEQYF
clone_size: few; d_call: -; v_call: TRBV6-6; j_call: TRBJ1-1; cdr3_length: 14; cdr3_nt: TGTGCCAGCAGTCCACAGGGAGGGGGAACTGAAGCTTTCTTT; cdr3_aa: CASSPQGGGTEAFF
clone_size: -; d_call: TRBD2; v_call: TRBV7-9; j_call: TRBJ2-7; cdr3_length: 15; cdr3_nt: TGTTCCAGCAGCTCGGGACTAGCGGGAGTATGGGAGCAGTACTTC; cdr3_aa: CSSSSGLAGVWEQYF
clone_size: -; d_call: -; v_call: TRBV5-4; j_call: TRBJ2-6; cdr3_length: 16; cdr3_nt: TGTGCCAGCAGCTTGAAATCCCACTCTGGGGCCAACGTCCTGACTTTC; cdr3_aa: CASSLKSHSGANVLTF
clone_size: -; d_call: TRBD1; v_call: TRBV6-5; j_call: TRBJ1-5; cdr3_length: 15; cdr3_nt: TGTGCCAGCAGTTACGACAGGGCGGGCAATCAGCCCCAGCATTTT; cdr3_aa: CASSYDRAGNQPQHF
clone_size: -; d_call: -; v_call: TRBV11-2; j_call: TRBJ2-2; cdr3_length: 15; cdr3_nt: TGTGCCAGCAGCTTGTGGACTACTAACACCGGGGAGCTGTTTTTT; cdr3_aa: CASSLWTTNTGELFF
clone_size: -; d_call: -; v_call: TRBV2; j_call: TRBJ2-1; cdr3_length: 12; cdr3_nt: TGTGCCAGCAGAGAGGAAGGGGTGGTGCAGTTCTTC; cdr3_aa: CASREEGVVQFF
clone_size: -; d_call: -; v_call: TRBV21-1; j_call: TRBJ2-2; cdr3_length: 15; cdr3_nt: TGTGCCAGCAGCAAAGGGCAGGGAGGCACCGGGGAGCTGTTTTTT; cdr3_aa: CASSKGQGGTGELFF
clone_size: -; d_call: -; v_call: TRBV28; j_call: TRBJ1-2; cdr3_length: 18; cdr3_nt: TGTGCCAGCAGTTTAAACGGCCTTAGGGACTCAAGCAACTATGGCTACACCTTC; cdr3_aa: CASSLNGLRDSSNYGYTF
clone_size: once; d_call: TRBD1; v_call: TRBV5-1; j_call: TRBJ1-1; cdr3_length: 18; cdr3_nt: TGCGCCAGCAGCTTGGTTCCCCCAGGGGGCGAGTGGAACACTGAAGCTTTCTTT; cdr3_aa: CASSLVPPGGEWNTEAFF
clone_size: -; d_call: -; v_call: TRBV29-1; j_call: TRBJ1-5; cdr3_length: 12; cdr3_nt: TGCAGCGTTGCGGGGGTTGGTCAGCCCCAGCATTTT; cdr3_aa: CSVAGVGQPQHF
clone_size: few; d_call: TRBD1; v_call: TRBV7-9; j_call: TRBJ1-1; cdr3_length: 14; cdr3_nt: TGTGCCAGCAGCTCGTCAGGGGGTGAGACTGAAGCTTTCTTT; cdr3_aa: CASSSSGGETEAFF
clone_size: -; d_call: -; v_call: TRBV1; j_call: TRBJ2-7; cdr3_length: 21; cdr3_nt: TGCACCAGCAGCCAAGACCCCTTCGAGTCGGGGGGGCTACCGATCTCCTACGAGCAGTACTTC; cdr3_aa: CTSSQDPFESGGLPISYEQYF
clone_size: -; d_call: TRBD1; v_call: TRBV28; j_call: TRBJ2-7; cdr3_length: 14; cdr3_nt: TGTGCCAGCACCGTGGGGACAGGCGGGCCCGAGCAGTACTTC; cdr3_aa: CASTVGTGGPEQYF
clone_size: -; d_call: TRBD1; v_call: TRBV6-1; j_call: TRBJ2-6; cdr3_length: 18; cdr3_nt: TGTGCCAGCAGTGAACTTCTACAGGGGGCATCTGGGGCCAACGTCCTGACTTTC; cdr3_aa: CASSELLQGASGANVLTF
clone_size: -; d_call: -; v_call: TRBV27; j_call: TRBJ2-7; cdr3_length: 15; cdr3_nt: TGTGCCAGCAGTTTAGATCCATATAGCTCCTACGAGCAGTACTTC; cdr3_aa: CASSLDPYSSYEQYF